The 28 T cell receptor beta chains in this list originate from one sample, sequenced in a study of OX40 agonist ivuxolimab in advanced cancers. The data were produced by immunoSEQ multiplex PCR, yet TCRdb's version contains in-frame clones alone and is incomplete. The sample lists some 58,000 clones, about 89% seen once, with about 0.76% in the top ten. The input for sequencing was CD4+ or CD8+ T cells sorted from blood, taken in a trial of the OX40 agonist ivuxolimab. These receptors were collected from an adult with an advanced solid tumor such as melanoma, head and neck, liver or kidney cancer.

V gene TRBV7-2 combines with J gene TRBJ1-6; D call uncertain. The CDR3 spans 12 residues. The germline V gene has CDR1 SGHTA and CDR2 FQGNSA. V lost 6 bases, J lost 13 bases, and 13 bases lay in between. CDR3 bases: TGTGCCAGCAGGAAGGGCCAGTCGCCCCTCCACTTT. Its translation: CASRKGQSPLHF. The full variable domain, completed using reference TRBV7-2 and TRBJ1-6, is GAGVSQSPSNKVTEKGKDVELRCDPISGHTALYWYRQSLGQGLEFLIYFQGNSAPDKSGLPSDRFSAERTGGSVSTLTIQRTQQEDSAVYLCASRKGQSPLHFGNGTRLTVT.

CDR3 sequence (DNA): TGTGCCAGCAGTGGAAGAGCTACAGAACGGGGCAATCAGCCCCAGCATTTT. As protein: CASSGRATERGNQPQHF. The genes are TRBV6-1 and TRBJ1-5; D unresolved. V was trimmed by 4 bases and J by 2 bases, leaving 18 bases between them. The CDR3 covers 17 residues. Germline V gene data show CDR1 as MNHNS and CDR2 as SASEGT.

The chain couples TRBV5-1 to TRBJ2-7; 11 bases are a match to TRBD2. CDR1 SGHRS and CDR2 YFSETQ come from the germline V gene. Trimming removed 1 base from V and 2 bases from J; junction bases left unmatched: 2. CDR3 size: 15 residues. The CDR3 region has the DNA TGCGCCAGCAGCTTGACTAGCGGGGGACCCTACGAGCAGTACTTC. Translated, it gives CASSLTSGGPYEQYF.

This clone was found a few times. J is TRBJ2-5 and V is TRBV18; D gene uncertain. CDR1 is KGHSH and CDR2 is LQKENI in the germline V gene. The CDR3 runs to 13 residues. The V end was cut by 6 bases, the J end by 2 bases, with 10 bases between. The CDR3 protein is CASSYSPQETQYF. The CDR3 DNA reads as TGTGCCAGCTCCTACAGTCCTCAAGAGACCCAGTACTTC.

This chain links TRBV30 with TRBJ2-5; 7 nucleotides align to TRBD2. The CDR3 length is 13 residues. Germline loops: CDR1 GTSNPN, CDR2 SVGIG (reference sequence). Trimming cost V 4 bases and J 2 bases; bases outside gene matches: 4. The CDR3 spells CAWKMGGQETQYF. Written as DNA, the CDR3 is TGTGCCTGGAAAATGGGGGGGCAAGAGACCCAGTACTTC.

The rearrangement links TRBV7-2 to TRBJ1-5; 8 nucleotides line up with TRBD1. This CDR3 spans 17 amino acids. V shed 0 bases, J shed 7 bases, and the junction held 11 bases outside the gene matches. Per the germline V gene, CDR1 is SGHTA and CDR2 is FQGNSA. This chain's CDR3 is CASSLAAGQGARQPQHF. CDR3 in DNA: TGTGCCAGCAGCTTAGCGGCTGGTCAGGGGGCAAGACAGCCCCAGCATTTT. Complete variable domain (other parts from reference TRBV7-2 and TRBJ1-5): GAGVSQSPSNKVTEKGKDVELRCDPISGHTALYWYRQSLGQGLEFLIYFQGNSAPDKSGLPSDRFSAERTGGSVSTLTIQRTQQEDSAVYLCASSLAAGQGARQPQHFGDGTRLSIL.

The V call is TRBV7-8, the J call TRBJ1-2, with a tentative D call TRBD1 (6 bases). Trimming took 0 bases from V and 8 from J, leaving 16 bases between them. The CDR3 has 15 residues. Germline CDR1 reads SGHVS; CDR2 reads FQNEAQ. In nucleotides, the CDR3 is TGTGCCAGCAGCTTAGCGAGGGGGGGCGTGAGGGGCTACACCTTC. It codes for CASSLARGGVRGYTF.

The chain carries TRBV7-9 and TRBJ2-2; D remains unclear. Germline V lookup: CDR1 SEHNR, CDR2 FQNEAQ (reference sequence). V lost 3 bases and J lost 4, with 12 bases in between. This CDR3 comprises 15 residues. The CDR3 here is CASSFTPWVTGELFF. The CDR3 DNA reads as TGTGCCAGCAGCTTTACCCCCTGGGTCACCGGGGAGCTGTTTTTT. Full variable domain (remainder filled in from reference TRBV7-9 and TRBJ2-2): DTGVSQNPRHKITKRGQNVTFRCDPISEHNRLYWYRQTLGQGPEFLTYFQNEAQLEKSRLLSDRFSAERPKGSFSTLEIQRTEQGDSAMYLCASSFTPWVTGELFFGEGSRLTVL.

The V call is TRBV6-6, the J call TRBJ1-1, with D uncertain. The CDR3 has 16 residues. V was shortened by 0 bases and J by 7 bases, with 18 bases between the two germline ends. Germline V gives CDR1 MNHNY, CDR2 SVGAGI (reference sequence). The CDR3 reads CASSYSRDIMRGEAFF. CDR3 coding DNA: TGTGCCAGCAGTTACTCGAGGGATATTATGCGGGGTGAAGCTTTCTTT.

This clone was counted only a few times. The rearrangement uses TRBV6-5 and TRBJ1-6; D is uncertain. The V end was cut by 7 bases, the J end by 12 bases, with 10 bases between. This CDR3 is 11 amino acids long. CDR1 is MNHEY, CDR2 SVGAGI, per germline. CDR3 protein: CASTQRGPLHF. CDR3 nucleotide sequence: TGTGCCAGCACCCAACGCGGACCCCTCCACTTT.

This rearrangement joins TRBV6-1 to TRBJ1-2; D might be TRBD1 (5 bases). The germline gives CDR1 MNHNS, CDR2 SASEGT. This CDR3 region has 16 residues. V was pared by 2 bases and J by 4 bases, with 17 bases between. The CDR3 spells CASSEFGADPLYGYTF. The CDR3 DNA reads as TGTGCCAGCAGTGAATTTGGGGCGGACCCTCTCTATGGCTACACCTTC.

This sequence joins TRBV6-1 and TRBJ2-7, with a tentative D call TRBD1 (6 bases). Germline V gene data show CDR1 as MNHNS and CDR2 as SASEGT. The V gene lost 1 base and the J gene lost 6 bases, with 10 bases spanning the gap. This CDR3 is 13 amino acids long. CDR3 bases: TGTGCCAGCAGTGAAGGGGACAACGGCGAGCAGTACTTC. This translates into CASSEGDNGEQYF.

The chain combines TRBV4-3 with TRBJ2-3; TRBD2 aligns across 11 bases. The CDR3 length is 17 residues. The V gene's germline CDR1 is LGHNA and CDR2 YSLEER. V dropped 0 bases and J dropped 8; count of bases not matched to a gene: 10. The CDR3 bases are TGCGCCAGCAGCCAAGATAGGGGACTAGCGGAAAAAGGTACGCAGTATTTT. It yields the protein CASSQDRGLAEKGTQYF.

CDR3 residues: CAWREDGGVYEQYF. For the CDR3, the DNA is TGTGCCTGGAGAGAGGACGGCGGGGTCTACGAGCAGTACTTC. The chain carries TRBV30 and TRBJ2-7; TRBD2 might be the D (6 bases). This CDR3 has 14 amino acids. Germline assignment: CDR1 GTSNPN and CDR2 SVGIG (reference sequence). Trimming took 3 bases from V and 3 from J, leaving 15 bases between them.

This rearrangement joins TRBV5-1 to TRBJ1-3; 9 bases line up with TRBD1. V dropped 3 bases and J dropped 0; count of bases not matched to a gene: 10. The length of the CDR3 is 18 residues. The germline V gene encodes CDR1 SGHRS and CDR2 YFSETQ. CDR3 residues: CASSWDRVLEDSGNTIYF. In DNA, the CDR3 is TGCGCCAGCAGCTGGGACAGGGTGTTAGAAGACTCTGGAAACACCATATATTTT.

CDR3 protein: CASSFGLAGADTQYF. DNA of the CDR3: TGTGCCAGCAGCTTCGGACTAGCGGGGGCAGATACGCAGTATTTT. This chain links TRBV5-4 with TRBJ2-3, with TRBD2 matching over 13 bases. V lost 2 bases, J lost 4 bases, and 1 base stayed unmatched. Germline loops: CDR1 SGHNT, CDR2 YYREEE (reference sequence). This CDR3 spans 15 amino acids. Filled out from reference TRBV5-4 and TRBJ2-3, the complete variable domain reads ETGVTQSPTHLIKTRGQQVTLRCSSQSGHNTVSWYQQALGQGPQFIFQYYREEENGRGNFPPRFSGLQFPNYSSELNVNALELDDSALYLCASSFGLAGADTQYFGPGTRLTVL.

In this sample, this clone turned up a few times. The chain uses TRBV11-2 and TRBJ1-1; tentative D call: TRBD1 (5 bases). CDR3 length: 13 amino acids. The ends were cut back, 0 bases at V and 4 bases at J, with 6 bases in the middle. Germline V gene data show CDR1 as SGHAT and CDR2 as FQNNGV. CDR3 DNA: TGTGCCAGCAGCTTAGAAAGGGGCACTGAAGCTTTCTTT. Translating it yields CASSLERGTEAFF.

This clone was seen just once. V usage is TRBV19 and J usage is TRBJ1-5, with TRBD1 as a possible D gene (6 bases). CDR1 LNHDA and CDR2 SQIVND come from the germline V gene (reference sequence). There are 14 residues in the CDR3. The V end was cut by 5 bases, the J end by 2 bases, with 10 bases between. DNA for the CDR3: TGTGCCAGTAGTCGGGGGGCTGGCAATCAGCCCCAGCATTTT. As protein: CASSRGAGNQPQHF.

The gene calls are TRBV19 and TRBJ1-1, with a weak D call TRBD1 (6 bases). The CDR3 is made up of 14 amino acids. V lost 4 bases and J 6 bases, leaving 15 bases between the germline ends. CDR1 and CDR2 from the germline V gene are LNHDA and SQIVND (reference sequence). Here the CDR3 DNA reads TGTGCCAGTAGTAAGCGAACAGGGCGTGCTGAAGCTTTCTTT. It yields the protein CASSKRTGRAEAFF.

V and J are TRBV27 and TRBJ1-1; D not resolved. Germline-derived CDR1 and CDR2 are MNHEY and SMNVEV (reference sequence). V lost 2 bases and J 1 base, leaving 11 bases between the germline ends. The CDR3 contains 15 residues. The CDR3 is CASSLKRPQNTEAFF. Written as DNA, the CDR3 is TGTGCCAGCAGTTTAAAGAGACCCCAGAACACTGAAGCTTTCTTT.

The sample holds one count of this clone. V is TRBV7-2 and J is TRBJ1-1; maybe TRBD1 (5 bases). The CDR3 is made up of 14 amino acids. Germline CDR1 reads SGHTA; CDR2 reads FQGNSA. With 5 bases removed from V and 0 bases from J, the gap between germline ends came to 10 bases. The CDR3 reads CASSLRQMNTEAFF. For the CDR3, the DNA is TGTGCCAGCAGCCTACGACAGATGAACACTGAAGCTTTCTTT. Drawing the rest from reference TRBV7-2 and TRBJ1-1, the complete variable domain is GAGVSQSPSNKVTEKGKDVELRCDPISGHTALYWYRQSLGQGLEFLIYFQGNSAPDKSGLPSDRFSAERTGGSVSTLTIQRTQQEDSAVYLCASSLRQMNTEAFFGQGTRLTVV.

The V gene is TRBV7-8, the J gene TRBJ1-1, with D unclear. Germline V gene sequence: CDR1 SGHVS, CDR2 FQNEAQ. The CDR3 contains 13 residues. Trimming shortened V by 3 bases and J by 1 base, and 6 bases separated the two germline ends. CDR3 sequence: CASSFTGNTEAFF. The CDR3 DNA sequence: TGTGCCAGCAGCTTCACCGGGAACACTGAAGCTTTCTTT.

CDR3 protein: CASSVGGLDEKLFF. CDR3 nucleotide sequence: TGTGCCAGCAGCGTAGGGGGGCTTGATGAAAAACTGTTTTTT. This chain uses TRBV9 with TRBJ1-4; D perhaps matches TRBD1 (6 bases). CDR1 SGDLS and CDR2 YYNGEE come from the germline V gene. CDR3 length: 14 amino acids. The germline V and J ends were trimmed by 0 bases and 6 bases, with 9 bases remaining between them.

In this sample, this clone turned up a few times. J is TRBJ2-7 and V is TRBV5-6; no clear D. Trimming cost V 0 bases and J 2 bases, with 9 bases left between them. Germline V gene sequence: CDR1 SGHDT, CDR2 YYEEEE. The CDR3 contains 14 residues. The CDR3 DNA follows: TGTGCCAGCAGCTTGGCTCTAAGCACCTACGAGCAGTACTTC. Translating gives CASSLALSTYEQYF.

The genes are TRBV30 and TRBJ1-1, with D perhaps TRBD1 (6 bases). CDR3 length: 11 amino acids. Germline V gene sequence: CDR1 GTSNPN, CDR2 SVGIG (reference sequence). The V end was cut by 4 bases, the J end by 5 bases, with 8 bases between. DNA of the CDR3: TGTGCCTGGATGAGGGGGACTGAAGCTTTCTTT. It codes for CAWMRGTEAFF.

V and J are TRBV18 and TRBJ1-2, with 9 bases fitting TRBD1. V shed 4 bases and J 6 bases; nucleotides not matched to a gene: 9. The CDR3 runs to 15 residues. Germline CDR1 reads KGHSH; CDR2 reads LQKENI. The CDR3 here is CASSRGQGPRDGYTF. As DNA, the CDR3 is TGTGCCAGCTCACGAGGACAGGGGCCTAGGGATGGCTACACCTTC.

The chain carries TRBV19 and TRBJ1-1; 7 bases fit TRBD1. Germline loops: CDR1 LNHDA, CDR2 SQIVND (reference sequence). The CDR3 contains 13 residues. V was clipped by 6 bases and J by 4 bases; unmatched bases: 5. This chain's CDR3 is CASRQGGGTEAFF. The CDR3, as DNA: TGTGCCAGTAGGCAGGGGGGGGGCACTGAAGCTTTCTTT.

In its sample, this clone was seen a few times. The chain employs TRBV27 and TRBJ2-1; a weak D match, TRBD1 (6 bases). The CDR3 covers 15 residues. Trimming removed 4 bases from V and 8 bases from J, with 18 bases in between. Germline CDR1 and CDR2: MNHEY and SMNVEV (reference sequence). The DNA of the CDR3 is TGTGCCAGCAGTTCCGGACAGACCCCTCTGGATGAGCAGTTCTTC. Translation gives CASSSGQTPLDEQFF.